The TCR beta chain under discussion was sequenced for a study of CD8 T cells in Susac syndrome. RNA amounts of about 0.5 to 1 ug underwent reverse transcription with random hexamers. Each CDR3 protein is one row after TCRdb ran MiXCR on the immunoSEQ multiplex PCR reads. Of 250,000 to 300,000 distinct CDR3 sequences in the sample, 85% were seen once. Germline assignment: CDR1 MNHEY and CDR2 SVGAGI. V shed 0 bases and J shed 3 bases, with 6 bases lying between them. The CDR3 totals 14 residues. This receptor was obtained from a human donor with multiple sclerosis. This rearrangement joins TRBV6-5 to TRBJ2-1; unclear D gene. Material: CD8+ T cells from PBMCs. The CDR3 spells CASSYSPVYNEQFF. CDR3 DNA: TGTGCCAGCAGTTACTCACCAGTCTACAATGAGCAGTTCTTC.